This TCR beta chain is drawn from a study of cytomegalovirus exposure and HLA in healthy donors. Study conclusions and caveats: Later analysis suggested most CMV-associated TCR beta chains were HLA-restricted.

As to this clone: The antigen remains unidentified.

PCR employed 60 Vbeta and 13 Jbeta primers. This table comes from immunoSEQ multiplex PCR, and its TCRdb copy is limited to in-frame clones, with some not included. The table includes 180,000 or so clones, roughly four fifths detected once. CDR1 is SGDLS, CDR2 YYNGEE, per germline. The CDR3 sequence is 15 residues long. Unmatched junction bases numbered 8, after V lost 3 bases and J lost 3 bases. Source material: PBMCs. The receptor was derived from a man aged 18-30 years in good health and CMV-seronegative. V gene TRBV9 combines with J gene TRBJ1-2; 7 bases line up with TRBD1. The CDR3 DNA reads TGTGCCAGCAGCGCCCGGGACAGAGGATACTATGGCTACACCTTC. Its protein product is CASSARDRGYYGYTF.